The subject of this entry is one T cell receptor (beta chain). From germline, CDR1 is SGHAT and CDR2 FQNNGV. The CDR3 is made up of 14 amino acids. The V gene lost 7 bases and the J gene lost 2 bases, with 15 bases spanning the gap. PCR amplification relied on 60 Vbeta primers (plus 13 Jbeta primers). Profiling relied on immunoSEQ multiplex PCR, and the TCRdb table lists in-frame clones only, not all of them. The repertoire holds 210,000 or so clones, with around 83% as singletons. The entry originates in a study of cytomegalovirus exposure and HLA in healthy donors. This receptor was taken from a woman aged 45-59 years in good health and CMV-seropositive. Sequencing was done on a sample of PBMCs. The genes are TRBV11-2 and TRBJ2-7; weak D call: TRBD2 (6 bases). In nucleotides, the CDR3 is TGTGCCAGCACTAAACGGGACTTTACCTACGAGCAGTACTTC. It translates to CASTKRDFTYEQYF.